These 25 T cell receptor beta chains came from one sample sequenced in a study of graft-versus-host responses after intestinal transplantation. TCRdb's copy holds only in-frame clones and misses some; the assay was immunoSEQ multiplex PCR. The sample gives around 93,000 clones, 85% to 95% of which show up once; approximately 6% is in the top ten. No cognate antigen is known for these TCRs. The sequenced sample was unstimulated CD8+ T cells sorted from spleen or lymph node cells, obtained before intestinal transplant. These receptors all stem from a human donor who received an intestinal transplant.

CDR3 nucleotide sequence: TGCGCCAGCAGCCTGAGCTCCTACAATGAGCAGTTCTTC. The encoded protein is CASSLSSYNEQFF. The chain joins TRBV5-1 to TRBJ2-1; D is undetermined. V gave up 4 bases and J gave up 0 bases, with 5 bases separating them. The germline gives CDR1 SGHRS, CDR2 YFSETQ. This CDR3 contains 13 residues.

In its sample, this clone was seen once. The chain joins TRBV11-3 to TRBJ2-1; 8 nucleotides agree with TRBD2. Per the germline V gene, CDR1 is SGHNT and CDR2 is YENEEA. CDR3 length: 15 amino acids. Trimming removed 5 bases from V and 0 bases from J; junction bases left unmatched: 3. The CDR3 DNA follows: TGTGCCAGCAGCCCAGGGACTAGCTCCTACAATGAGCAGTTCTTC. Translated: CASSPGTSSYNEQFF.

The chain joins TRBV4-1 to TRBJ1-1; D unresolved. Germline CDR1 is MGHRA and CDR2 is YSYEKL. V was trimmed by 3 bases and J by 3 bases, leaving 14 bases between them. There are 15 residues in the CDR3. CDR3 coding DNA: TGCGCCAGCAGCCACCTCCCCTATTGGTACACTGAAGCTTTCTTT. Its translation: CASSHLPYWYTEAFF.

This chain connects TRBV7-6 to TRBJ2-3; 10 bases line up with TRBD2. Germline CDR1 reads SGHVS; CDR2 reads FNYEAQ. V dropped 1 base and J dropped 8; count of bases not matched to a gene: 9. This CDR3 spans 16 amino acids. The CDR3, as DNA: TGTGCCAGCAGCTTAGGATATGAGCGGGGGGGCGTTACGCAGTATTTT. Translated, it gives CASSLGYERGGVTQYF.

This clone occurred once. This chain connects TRBV5-6 to TRBJ2-1; D gene uncertain. The CDR3 spans 14 residues. CDR1 SGHDT and CDR2 YYEEEE come from the germline V gene. Trimming pared 0 bases from V and 3 bases from J, leaving 7 bases between. CDR3 loop: CASSLAGSYNEQFF. The CDR3 region has the DNA TGTGCCAGCAGCTTGGCCGGTAGCTACAATGAGCAGTTCTTC.

This chain connects TRBV11-2 to TRBJ2-7; 8 bases are shared with TRBD1. Germline V lookup: CDR1 SGHAT, CDR2 FQNNGV. This CDR3 is 13 amino acids long. J gave up 9 bases and V 2 bases, and 6 bases lay outside the gene matches. CDR3 bases: TGTGCCAGCAGCTTACTACAGGGGGACGGGCAGTACTTC. Translated: CASSLLQGDGQYF.

The chain is built from TRBV27 and TRBJ2-1, with D possibly TRBD2 on 6 matching bases. This CDR3 comprises 14 residues. V shed 5 bases and J shed 6 bases, with 14 bases lying between them. CDR1 and CDR2 (germline): MNHEY, SMNVEV (reference sequence). The CDR3 here is CASSGETRFNEQFF. CDR3 in DNA: TGTGCCAGCAGTGGGGAGACTAGGTTCAATGAGCAGTTCTTC.

V and J are TRBV10-3 and TRBJ2-7; D is ambiguous. This CDR3 is 16 amino acids long. V lost 1 base to trimming and J lost 0 bases, with 13 bases between them. Germline CDR1 ENHRY, CDR2 SYGVKD. CDR3 nucleotide sequence: TGTGCCATCAGTGAGTTTTTAGCCCGGAGCTCCTACGAGCAGTACTTC. Translating it yields CAISEFLARSSYEQYF.

J is TRBJ2-7 and V is TRBV5-5; TRBD2 might be the D (6 bases). Germline loops: CDR1 SGHKS, CDR2 YYEKEE (reference sequence). V lost 4 bases to trimming and J lost 0 bases, with 20 bases between them. CDR3 length: 17 residues. CDR3 nucleotides: TGTGCCAGCAGCCGCCGGAGGGGACGGATGGGCTCCTACGAGCAGTACTTC. It yields the protein CASSRRRGRMGSYEQYF.

V and J are TRBV6-6 and TRBJ2-2; TRBD1 matches 7 bases. Germline CDR1 and CDR2: MNHNY and SVGAGI (reference sequence). The length of the CDR3 is 16 residues. Unmatched junction bases numbered 6, after V lost 2 bases and J lost 3 bases. The CDR3 bases are TGTGCCAGCAGTTACACAGGGGTATTGTACACCGGGGAGCTGTTTTTT. Translating it yields CASSYTGVLYTGELFF.

The chain has TRBV18 and TRBJ2-3; D uncertain. V lost 5 bases and J lost 4, with 10 bases in between. Germline V gene lookup returns CDR1 KGHSH and CDR2 LQKENI. The CDR3 is 13 amino acids. The CDR3 nucleotides read TGTGCCAGCTCAGGGGAATTCGCAGATACGCAGTATTTT. It is translated as CASSGEFADTQYF.

This clone was recorded once. V gene TRBV27 combines with J gene TRBJ1-4; a weak D match, TRBD1 (6 bases). The length of the CDR3 is 15 residues. The V end was cut by 5 bases, the J end by 6 bases, with 16 bases between. The germline gives CDR1 MNHEY, CDR2 SMNVEV (reference sequence). CDR3 region: CASSPPGGLDEKLFF. DNA of the CDR3: TGTGCCAGCAGTCCCCCGGGGGGCCTAGATGAAAAACTGTTTTTT.

The CDR3 region has the DNA TGTGCCACCCTTTGGGAGACCCAGTACTTC. Encoded protein: CATLWETQYF. This chain links TRBV6-1 with TRBJ2-5; no clear D gene. V lost 10 bases, J lost 5 bases, and 8 bases lay in between. CDR1 is MNHNS, CDR2 SASEGT, per germline. The CDR3 runs 10 residues.

V gene TRBV6-5 combines with J gene TRBJ1-2, with 8 bases that match TRBD1. Germline CDR1 reads MNHEY; CDR2 reads SVGAGI. After removal of 10 bases from V and 8 bases from J, the junction contained 18 bases not matched to a gene. The CDR3 contains 15 residues. CDR3 nucleotides: TGTGCCACCAGGGGTATGGAGCAGGGGGCAAGGGGCTACACCTTC. Its translation: CATRGMEQGARGYTF.

CDR3 nucleotides: TGTGCCAGCAGCTTAGCGGGTCTCGGAAACACCATATATTTT. Translating gives CASSLAGLGNTIYF. The V gene is TRBV7-9, the J gene TRBJ1-3; D gene uncertain. Germline V lookup: CDR1 SEHNR, CDR2 FQNEAQ (reference sequence). Trimming shortened V by 0 bases and J by 4 bases, and 7 bases separated the two germline ends. The CDR3 totals 14 residues.

The rearrangement links TRBV13 to TRBJ1-1; D gene unclear. Germline V CDR1 and CDR2: PRHDT, FYEKMQ (reference sequence). Trimming shortened V by 0 bases and J by 6 bases, and 5 bases separated the two germline ends. This CDR3 contains 12 residues. The DNA of the CDR3 is TGTGCCAGCAGCTTAGGCGGCCCTGAAGCTTTCTTT. Protein sequence: CASSLGGPEAFF.

This rearrangement joins TRBV5-1 to TRBJ1-3, with D unclear. Germline V gives CDR1 SGHRS, CDR2 YFSETQ. Trimming stripped 1 base from V and 7 bases from J, with 24 bases between. The CDR3 runs to 18 residues. CDR3 DNA: TGCGCCAGCAGCTTGATCTACAGCCACCTCCGATCAGCGAACACCATATATTTT. Protein product: CASSLIYSHLRSANTIYF.

This chain joins TRBV6-5 and TRBJ2-7; D not resolved. With 2 bases removed from V and 3 bases from J, the gap between germline ends came to 14 bases. The germline CDR1 and CDR2 sequences are MNHEY and SVGAGI. This CDR3 comprises 15 residues. The CDR3 DNA reads as TGTGCCAGCAGTTACAATGGTGAGAAGGGCTACGAGCAGTACTTC. Protein sequence: CASSYNGEKGYEQYF.

About this clone: The CDR3 carries no conserved terminal phenylalanine or tryptophan, so it likely arises from a read error. The chain combines TRBV5-1 with TRBJ1-2; D is unresolved. This CDR3 region has 13 residues. Trimming stripped 1 base from V and 5 bases from J, with 9 bases between. The V gene's germline CDR1 is SGHRS and CDR2 YFSETQ. The CDR3 DNA is TGCGCCAGCAGCTTGTTTTGGGGTTATGGCTACACCCTC. Translated, it gives CASSLFWGYGYTL.

The chain combines TRBV5-6 with TRBJ2-1; D not resolved. The germline gives CDR1 SGHDT, CDR2 YYEEEE. This CDR3 contains 15 residues. V was pared by 4 bases and J by 5 bases, with 16 bases between. CDR3 DNA: TGTGCCAGCAGCCCCCCATGGGGAAGGCACAATGAGCAGTTCTTC. As protein: CASSPPWGRHNEQFF.

The chain recombines TRBV11-1 with TRBJ1-1; perhaps TRBD1 as D (5 bases). This CDR3 is 14 amino acids long. Trimming pared 5 bases from V and 5 bases from J, leaving 15 bases between. Germline assignment: CDR1 SGHAT and CDR2 FQDESV (reference sequence). The CDR3 DNA reads as TGTGCCAGCAGCCCTAACACCCCAGGGACTGAAGCTTTCTTT. Protein sequence: CASSPNTPGTEAFF.

This sequence joins TRBV5-1 and TRBJ2-4; perhaps TRBD1 as D (5 bases). CDR1 and CDR2 from the germline V gene are SGHRS and YFSETQ. Trimming left V 4 bases short and J 3 bases short, with 20 bases between. This CDR3 comprises 17 residues. CDR3 in DNA: TGCGCCAGCAGCGGAACAGGACCGAAAAATGGCAAAAACATTCAGTACTTC. This sequence encodes CASSGTGPKNGKNIQYF.

This clone was detected ten times or more. This sequence joins TRBV7-3 and TRBJ1-2; 10 bases line up with TRBD1. CDR1 SGHTA and CDR2 FQGTGA come from the germline V gene. The CDR3 runs 12 residues. V dropped 5 bases and J dropped 7; count of bases not matched to a gene: 1. The CDR3 DNA reads as TGTGCCAGCAGCGGGACAGGGGTTGGCTACACCTTC. As protein: CASSGTGVGYTF.

The chain joins TRBV19 to TRBJ2-1, with 10 bases fitting TRBD2. The CDR3 loop spans 17 amino acids. Germline trimming cut 3 bases from V and 5 bases from J; bases unmatched to any gene: 10. Per the germline V gene, CDR1 is LNHDA and CDR2 is SQIVND (reference sequence). The CDR3 sequence is CASSILPGLAEHNEQFF. Here the CDR3 DNA reads TGTGCCAGTAGTATCCTGCCCGGACTAGCGGAACACAATGAGCAGTTCTTC.

This chain joins TRBV7-7 and TRBJ2-3; the match to TRBD1 covers 9 bases. CDR1 SSHAT and CDR2 FNYEAQ come from the germline V gene (reference sequence). This CDR3 contains 15 residues. Trimming took 3 bases from V and 3 from J; bases not matched to a gene: 4. The CDR3 is CASSFGTGHTDTQYF. The CDR3 DNA sequence: TGTGCCAGCAGCTTTGGGACAGGGCATACAGATACGCAGTATTTT.